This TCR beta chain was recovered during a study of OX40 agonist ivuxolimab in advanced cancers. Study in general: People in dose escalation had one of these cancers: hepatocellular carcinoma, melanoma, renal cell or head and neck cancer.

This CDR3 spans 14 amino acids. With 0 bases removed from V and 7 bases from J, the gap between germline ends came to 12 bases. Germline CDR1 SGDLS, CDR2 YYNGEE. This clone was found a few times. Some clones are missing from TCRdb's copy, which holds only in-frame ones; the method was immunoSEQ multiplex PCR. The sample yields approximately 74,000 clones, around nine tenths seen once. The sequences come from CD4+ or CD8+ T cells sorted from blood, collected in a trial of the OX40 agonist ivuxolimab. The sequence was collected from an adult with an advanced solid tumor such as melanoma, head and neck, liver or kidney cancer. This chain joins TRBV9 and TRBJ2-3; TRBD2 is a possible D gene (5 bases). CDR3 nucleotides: TGTGCCAGCAGCGTAGGTGGGAGATCCTATACGCAGTATTTT. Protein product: CASSVGGRSYTQYF.